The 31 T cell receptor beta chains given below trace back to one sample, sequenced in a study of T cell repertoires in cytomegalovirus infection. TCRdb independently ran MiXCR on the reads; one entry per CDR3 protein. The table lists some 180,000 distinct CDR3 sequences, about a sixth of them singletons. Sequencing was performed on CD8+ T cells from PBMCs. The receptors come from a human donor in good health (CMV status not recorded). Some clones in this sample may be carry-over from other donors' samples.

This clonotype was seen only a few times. The chain's CDR3 is CASSPYSNEQFF. CDR3 nucleotides: TGTGCCAGCAGTCCTTACTCCAATGAGCAGTTCTTC. The chain is built from TRBV6-6 and TRBJ2-1; D gene ambiguous. The CDR3 is made up of 12 amino acids. V lost 5 bases and J lost 6, with 8 bases in between. Looked up from germline, CDR1 is MNHNY and CDR2 is SVGAGI (reference sequence).

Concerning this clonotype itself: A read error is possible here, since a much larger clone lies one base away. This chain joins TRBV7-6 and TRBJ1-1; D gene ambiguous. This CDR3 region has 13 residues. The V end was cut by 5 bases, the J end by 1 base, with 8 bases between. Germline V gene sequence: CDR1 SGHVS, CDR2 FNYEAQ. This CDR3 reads CASSPKGNTEAFF. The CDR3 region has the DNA TGTGCCAGCAGCCCAAAGGGGAACACTGAAGCTTTCTTT.

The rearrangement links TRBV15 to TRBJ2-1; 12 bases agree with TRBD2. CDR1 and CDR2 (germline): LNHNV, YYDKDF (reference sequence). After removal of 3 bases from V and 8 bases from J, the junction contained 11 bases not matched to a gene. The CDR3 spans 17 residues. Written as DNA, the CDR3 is TGTGCCACCAGCAGCCCACTAGCGGGGGGTGTAAGCTATGAGCAGTTCTTC. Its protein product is CATSSPLAGGVSYEQFF.

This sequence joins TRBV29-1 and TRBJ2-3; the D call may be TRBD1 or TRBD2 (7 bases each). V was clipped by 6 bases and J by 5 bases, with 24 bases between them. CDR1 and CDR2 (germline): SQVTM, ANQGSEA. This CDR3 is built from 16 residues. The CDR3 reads CSVQGVRGGVVDTQYF. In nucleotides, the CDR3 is TGCAGCGTCCAAGGGGTCAGGGGGGGTGTGGTAGATACGCAGTATTTT.

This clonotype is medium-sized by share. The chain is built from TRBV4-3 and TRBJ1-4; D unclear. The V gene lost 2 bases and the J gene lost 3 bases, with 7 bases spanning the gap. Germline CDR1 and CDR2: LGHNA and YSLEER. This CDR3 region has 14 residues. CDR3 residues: CASSQRVSNEKLFF. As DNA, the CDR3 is TGCGCCAGCAGCCAACGGGTATCTAATGAAAAACTGTTTTTT.

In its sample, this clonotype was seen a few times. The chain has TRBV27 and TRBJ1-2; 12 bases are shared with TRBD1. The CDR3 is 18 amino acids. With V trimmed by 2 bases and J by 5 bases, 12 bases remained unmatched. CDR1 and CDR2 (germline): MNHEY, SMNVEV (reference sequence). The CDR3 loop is CASSLVRDRGPKDYGYTF. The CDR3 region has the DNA TGTGCCAGCAGTTTAGTGAGGGACAGGGGGCCAAAGGATTATGGCTACACCTTC.

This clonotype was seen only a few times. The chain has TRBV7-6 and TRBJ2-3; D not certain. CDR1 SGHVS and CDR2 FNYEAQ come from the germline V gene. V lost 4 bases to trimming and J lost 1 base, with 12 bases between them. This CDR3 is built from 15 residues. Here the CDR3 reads CASSSDRWGTDTQYF. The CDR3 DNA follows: TGTGCCAGCAGCTCCGACCGATGGGGCACAGATACGCAGTATTTT.

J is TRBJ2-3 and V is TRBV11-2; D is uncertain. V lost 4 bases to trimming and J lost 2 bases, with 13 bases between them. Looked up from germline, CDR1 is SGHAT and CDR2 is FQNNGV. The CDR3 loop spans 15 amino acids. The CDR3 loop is CASSSADLPTDTQYF. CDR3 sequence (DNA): TGTGCCAGCAGCTCCGCGGACCTCCCCACAGATACGCAGTATTTT. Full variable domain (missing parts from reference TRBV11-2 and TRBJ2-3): EAGVAQSPRYKIIEKRQSVAFWCNPISGHATLYWYQQILGQGPKLLIQFQNNGVVDDSQLPKDRFSAERLKGVDSTLKIQPAKLEDSAVYLCASSSADLPTDTQYFGPGTRLTVL.

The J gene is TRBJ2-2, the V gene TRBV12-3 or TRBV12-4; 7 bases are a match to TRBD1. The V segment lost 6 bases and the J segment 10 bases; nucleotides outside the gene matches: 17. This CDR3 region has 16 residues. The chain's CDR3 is CASRHPDRALSPELFF. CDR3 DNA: TGTGCCAGCAGGCACCCCGACAGGGCCCTTTCCCCGGAGCTGTTTTTT.

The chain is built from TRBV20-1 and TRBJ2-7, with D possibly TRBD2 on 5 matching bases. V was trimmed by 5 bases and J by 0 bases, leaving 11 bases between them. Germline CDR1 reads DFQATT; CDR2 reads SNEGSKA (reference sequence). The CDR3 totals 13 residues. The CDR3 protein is CSARGSLSYEQYF. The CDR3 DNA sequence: TGCAGTGCTCGGGGATCCCTCTCCTACGAGCAGTACTTC.

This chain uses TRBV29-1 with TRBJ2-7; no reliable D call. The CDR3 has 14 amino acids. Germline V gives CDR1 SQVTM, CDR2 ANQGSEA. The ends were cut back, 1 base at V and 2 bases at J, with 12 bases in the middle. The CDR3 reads CSVEGLDPPYEQYF. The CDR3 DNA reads TGCAGCGTTGAAGGGCTCGACCCTCCCTACGAGCAGTACTTC.

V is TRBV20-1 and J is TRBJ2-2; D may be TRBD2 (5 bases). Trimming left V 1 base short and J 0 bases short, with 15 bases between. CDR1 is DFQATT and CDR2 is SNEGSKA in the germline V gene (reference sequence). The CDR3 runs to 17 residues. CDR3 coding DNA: TGCAGTGCTAGAGTAGGAGGTACCAGCCCGAACACCGGGGAGCTGTTTTTT. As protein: CSARVGGTSPNTGELFF.

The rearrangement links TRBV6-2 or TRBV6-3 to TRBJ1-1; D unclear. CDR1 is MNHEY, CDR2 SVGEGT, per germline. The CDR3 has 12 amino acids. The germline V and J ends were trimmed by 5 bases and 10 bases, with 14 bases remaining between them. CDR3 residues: CASSVDRRPAFF. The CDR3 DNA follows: TGTGCCAGCAGTGTAGACCGGAGACCAGCTTTCTTT.

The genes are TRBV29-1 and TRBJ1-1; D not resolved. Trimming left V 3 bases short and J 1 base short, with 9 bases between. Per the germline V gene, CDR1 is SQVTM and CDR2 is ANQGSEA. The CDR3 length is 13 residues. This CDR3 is CSVDQGRNTEAFF. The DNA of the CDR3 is TGCAGCGTTGACCAAGGGAGGAACACTGAAGCTTTCTTT.

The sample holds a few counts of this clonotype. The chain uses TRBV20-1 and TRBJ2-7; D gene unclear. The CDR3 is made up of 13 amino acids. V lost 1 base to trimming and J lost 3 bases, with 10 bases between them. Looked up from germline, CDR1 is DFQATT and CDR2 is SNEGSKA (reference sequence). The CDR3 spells CSARGPRFYEQYF. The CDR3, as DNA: TGCAGTGCTAGAGGCCCGCGATTCTACGAGCAGTACTTC.

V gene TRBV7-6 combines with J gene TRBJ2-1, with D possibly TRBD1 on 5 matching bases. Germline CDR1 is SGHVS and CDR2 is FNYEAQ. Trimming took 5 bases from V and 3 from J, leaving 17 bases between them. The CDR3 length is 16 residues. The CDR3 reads CASSPWTPDLYNEQFF. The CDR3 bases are TGTGCCAGCAGCCCTTGGACACCAGACCTCTACAATGAGCAGTTCTTC. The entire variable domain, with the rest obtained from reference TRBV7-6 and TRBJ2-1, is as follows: GAGVSQSPRYKVTKRGQDVALRCDPISGHVSLYWYRQALGQGPEFLTYFNYEAQQDKSGLPNDRFSAERPEGSISTLTIQRTEQRDSAMYRCASSPWTPDLYNEQFFGPGTRLTVL.

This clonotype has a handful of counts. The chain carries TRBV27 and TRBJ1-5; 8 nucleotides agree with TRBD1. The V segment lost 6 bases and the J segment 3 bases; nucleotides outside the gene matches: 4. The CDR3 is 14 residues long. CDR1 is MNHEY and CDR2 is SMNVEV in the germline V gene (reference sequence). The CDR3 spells CASRETGANQPQHF. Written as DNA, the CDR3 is TGTGCCAGCAGAGAGACAGGGGCCAATCAGCCCCAGCATTTT.

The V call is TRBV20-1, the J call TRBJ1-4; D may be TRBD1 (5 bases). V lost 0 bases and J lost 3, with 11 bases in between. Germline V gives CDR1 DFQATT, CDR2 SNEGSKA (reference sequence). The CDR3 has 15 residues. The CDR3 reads CSARDSRGSNEKLFF. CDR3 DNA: TGCAGTGCTAGAGATTCAAGGGGCTCTAATGAAAAACTGTTTTTT.

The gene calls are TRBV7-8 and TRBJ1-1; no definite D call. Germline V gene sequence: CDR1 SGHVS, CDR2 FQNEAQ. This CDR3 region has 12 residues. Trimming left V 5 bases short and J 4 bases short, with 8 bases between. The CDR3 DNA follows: TGTGCCAGCAGCCAAATCGGCACTGAAGCTTTCTTT. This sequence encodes CASSQIGTEAFF.

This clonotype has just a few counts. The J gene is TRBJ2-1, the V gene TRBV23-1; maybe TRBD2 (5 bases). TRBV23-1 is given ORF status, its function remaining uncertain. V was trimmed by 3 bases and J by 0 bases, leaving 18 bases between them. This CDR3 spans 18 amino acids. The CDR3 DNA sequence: TGCGCCAGCAGTCATCCGAGAAGAGGGCACAGCTCCTACAATGAGCAGTTCTTC. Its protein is CASSHPRRGHSSYNEQFF.

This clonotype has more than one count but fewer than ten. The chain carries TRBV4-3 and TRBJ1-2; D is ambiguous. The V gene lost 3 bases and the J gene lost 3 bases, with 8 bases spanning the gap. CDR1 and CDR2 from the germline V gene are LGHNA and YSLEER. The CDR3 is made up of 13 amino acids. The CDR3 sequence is CASSHFGDYGYTF. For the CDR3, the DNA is TGCGCCAGCAGCCACTTTGGGGACTATGGCTACACCTTC.

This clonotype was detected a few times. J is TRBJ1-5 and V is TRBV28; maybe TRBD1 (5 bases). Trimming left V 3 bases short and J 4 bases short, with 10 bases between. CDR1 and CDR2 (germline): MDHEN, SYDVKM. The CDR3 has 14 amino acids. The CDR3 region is CASSLFSGNQPQHF. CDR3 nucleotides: TGTGCCAGCAGTTTGTTTTCAGGGAATCAGCCCCAGCATTTT.

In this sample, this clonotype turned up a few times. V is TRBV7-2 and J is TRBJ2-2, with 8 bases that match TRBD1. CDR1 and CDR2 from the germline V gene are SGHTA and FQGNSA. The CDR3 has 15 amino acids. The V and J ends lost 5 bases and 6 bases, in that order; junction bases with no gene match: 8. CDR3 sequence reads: CASSLETGESGELFF. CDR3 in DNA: TGTGCCAGCAGCCTCGAGACAGGGGAATCCGGGGAGCTGTTTTTT. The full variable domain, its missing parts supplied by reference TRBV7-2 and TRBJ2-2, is GAGVSQSPSNKVTEKGKDVELRCDPISGHTALYWYRQSLGQGLEFLIYFQGNSAPDKSGLPSDRFSAERTGGSVSTLTIQRTQQEDSAVYLCASSLETGESGELFFGEGSRLTVL.

CDR3 residues: CASSTGTGWSYNEQFF. CDR3 nucleotides: TGTGCCAGCAGCACCGGGACAGGGTGGTCCTACAATGAGCAGTTCTTC. The rearrangement uses TRBV6-4 and TRBJ2-1; 9 positions agree with TRBD1. CDR3 length: 16 residues. The germline V gene has CDR1 MRHNA and CDR2 SNTAGT. Trimming cost V 6 bases and J 1 base; bases outside gene matches: 7.

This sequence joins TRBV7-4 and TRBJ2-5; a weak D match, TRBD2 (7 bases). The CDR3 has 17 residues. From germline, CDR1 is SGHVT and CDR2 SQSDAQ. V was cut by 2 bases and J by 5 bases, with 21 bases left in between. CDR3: CASSLRGASGAGETQYF. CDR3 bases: TGTGCCAGCAGCTTACGGGGGGCTAGCGGCGCGGGGGAGACCCAGTACTTC.

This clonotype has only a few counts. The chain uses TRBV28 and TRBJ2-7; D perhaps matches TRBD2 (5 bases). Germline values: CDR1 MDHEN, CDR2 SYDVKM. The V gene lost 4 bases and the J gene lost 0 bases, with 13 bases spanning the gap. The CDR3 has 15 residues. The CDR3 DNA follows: TGTGCCAGCAGTTCCCCCGGGGTCAACTCCTACGAGCAGTACTTC. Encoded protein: CASSSPGVNSYEQYF.

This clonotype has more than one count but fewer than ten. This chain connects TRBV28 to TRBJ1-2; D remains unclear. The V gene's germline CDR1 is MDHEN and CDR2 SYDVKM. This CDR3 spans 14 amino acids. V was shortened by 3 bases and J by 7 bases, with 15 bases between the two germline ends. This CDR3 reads CASSFLLAAAGYTF. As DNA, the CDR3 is TGTGCCAGCAGTTTCTTGTTGGCCGCCGCTGGCTACACCTTC.

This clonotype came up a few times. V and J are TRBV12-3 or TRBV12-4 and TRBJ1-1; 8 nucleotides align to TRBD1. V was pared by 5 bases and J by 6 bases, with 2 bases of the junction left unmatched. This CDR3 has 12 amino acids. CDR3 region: CASSDRGSEAFF. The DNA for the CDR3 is TGTGCCAGCAGTGACAGGGGATCTGAAGCTTTCTTT.

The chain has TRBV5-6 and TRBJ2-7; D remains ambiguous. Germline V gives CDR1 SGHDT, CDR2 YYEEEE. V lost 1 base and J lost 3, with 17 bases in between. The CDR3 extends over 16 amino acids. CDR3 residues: CASSLRQDLNLYEQYF. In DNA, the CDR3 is TGTGCCAGCAGCTTGCGGCAGGACCTAAACCTCTACGAGCAGTACTTC.

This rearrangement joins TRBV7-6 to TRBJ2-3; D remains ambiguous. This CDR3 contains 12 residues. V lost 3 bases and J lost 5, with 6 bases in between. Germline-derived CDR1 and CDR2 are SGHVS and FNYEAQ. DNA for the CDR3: TGTGCCAGCAGCTTTTCTGGAGATACGCAGTATTTT. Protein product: CASSFSGDTQYF.

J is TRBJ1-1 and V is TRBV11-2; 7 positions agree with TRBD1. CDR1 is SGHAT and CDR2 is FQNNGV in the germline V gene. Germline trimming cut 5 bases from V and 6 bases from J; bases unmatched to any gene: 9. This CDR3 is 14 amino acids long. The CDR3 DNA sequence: TGTGCCAGCAGCCCCCGACAGGGTAGCCCTGAAGCTTTCTTT. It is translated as CASSPRQGSPEAFF.